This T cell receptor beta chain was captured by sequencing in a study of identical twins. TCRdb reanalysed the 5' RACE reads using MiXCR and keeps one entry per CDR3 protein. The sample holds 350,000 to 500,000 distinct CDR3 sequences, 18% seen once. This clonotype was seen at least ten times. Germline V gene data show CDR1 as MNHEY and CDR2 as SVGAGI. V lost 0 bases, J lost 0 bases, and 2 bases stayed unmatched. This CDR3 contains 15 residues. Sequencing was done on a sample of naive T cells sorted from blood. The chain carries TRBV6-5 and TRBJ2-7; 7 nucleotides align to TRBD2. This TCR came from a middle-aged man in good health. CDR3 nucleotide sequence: TGTGCCAGCAGTTACTCGGGCGGGGGCTCCTACGAGCAGTACTTC. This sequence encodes CASSYSGGGSYEQYF.